These 18 T cell receptor beta chains were sequenced from one sample in a study of T cells in Graves' hyperthyroidism and ophthalmopathy. The CDR3 regions of TCR beta were amplified from RNA transcripts. HTBI primers were the set used in a first-round RT-PCR of the TCR CDR3. Via MiXCR, TCRdb re-called the multiplex PCR reads, giving one row per CDR3 protein. In the table there are roughly 510,000 distinct CDR3 sequences, more than 20% of which are singletons. Sample: blood. The receptor source for this set is a man younger than 30 with Graves' hyperthyroidism.

In this sample, this clonotype turned up many times. The chain employs TRBV13 and TRBJ1-1; maybe TRBD1 (5 bases). Germline-derived CDR1 and CDR2 are PRHDT and FYEKMQ (reference sequence). The CDR3 sequence is 14 residues long. Trimming shortened V by 5 bases and J by 3 bases, and 13 bases separated the two germline ends. CDR3 DNA: TGTGCCAGCAGCCCGACCTTCAGGGACACTGAAGCTTTCTTT. This codes for CASSPTFRDTEAFF.

V and J are TRBV14 and TRBJ2-7; no clear D. This CDR3 has 11 residues. CDR1 SGHDN and CDR2 FVKESK come from the germline V gene. V gave up 3 bases and J gave up 4 bases, with 4 bases separating them. The CDR3 region is CASSQQYEQYF. CDR3 DNA sequence: TGTGCCAGCAGCCAGCAGTACGAGCAGTACTTC.

This clonotype was counted only a few times. The CDR3: CSVETPLTVQGTGELFF. CDR3 DNA: TGCAGCGTTGAAACCCCGTTGACAGTTCAGGGCACCGGGGAGCTGTTTTTT. V and J are TRBV29-1 and TRBJ2-2; D may be TRBD1 (5 bases). CDR1 is SQVTM, CDR2 ANQGSEA, per germline. Trimming cost V 2 bases and J 4 bases, with 20 bases left between them. The length of the CDR3 is 17 residues.

This clonotype was detected a few times. The chain employs TRBV19 and TRBJ2-7; D is unclear. Trimming took off 5 bases at V and 2 bases at J, with 13 bases between the two ends. CDR3 size: 14 residues. From germline, CDR1 is LNHDA and CDR2 SQIVND (reference sequence). This CDR3 reads CASSAHDQPYEQYF. Written as DNA, the CDR3 is TGTGCCAGTAGTGCACACGATCAACCCTACGAGCAGTACTTC.

The rearrangement uses TRBV6-5 and TRBJ1-1; 7 nucleotides agree with TRBD1. Germline V gene data show CDR1 as MNHEY and CDR2 as SVGAGI. Unmatched junction bases numbered 7, after V lost 2 bases and J lost 1 base. The CDR3 spans 16 residues. The CDR3 nucleotides are TGTGCCAGCAGTTACACCACAGGGGCACGGAACACTGAAGCTTTCTTT. This translates into CASSYTTGARNTEAFF.

V and J are TRBV11-2 and TRBJ2-2; tentative D call: TRBD2 (5 bases). The CDR3 spans 15 residues. Germline CDR1 is SGHAT and CDR2 is FQNNGV. The ends were cut back, 4 bases at V and 5 bases at J, with 14 bases in the middle. The CDR3 bases are TGTGCCAGCAGCTCTGGTCCTAGCCCAACCGGGGAGCTGTTTTTT. Its translation: CASSSGPSPTGELFF.

The V gene is TRBV5-4, the J gene TRBJ1-2; TRBD1 matches 7 bases. The CDR3 sequence is 17 residues long. Germline assignment: CDR1 SGHNT and CDR2 YYREEE (reference sequence). V lost 0 bases, J lost 4 bases, and 12 bases stayed unmatched. This CDR3 reads CASSLGLTGDGFYGYTF. The CDR3 DNA reads as TGTGCCAGCAGCTTGGGCCTCACAGGGGATGGGTTCTATGGCTACACCTTC. Full variable domain (outside the CDR3, taken from reference TRBV5-4 and TRBJ1-2): ETGVTQSPTHLIKTRGQQVTLRCSSQSGHNTVSWYQQALGQGPQFIFQYYREEENGRGNFPPRFSGLQFPNYSSELNVNALELDDSALYLCASSLGLTGDGFYGYTFGSGTRLTVV.

This chain connects TRBV13 to TRBJ2-7; perhaps TRBD1 as D (5 bases). The CDR3 runs 15 residues. From germline, CDR1 is PRHDT and CDR2 FYEKMQ (reference sequence). V lost 5 bases and J lost 1, with 15 bases in between. In DNA, the CDR3 is TGTGCCAGCAGCCCGACAGAGTCAGGGTCCTACGAGCAGTACTTC. It encodes CASSPTESGSYEQYF.

This clonotype has only a few counts. This sequence joins TRBV19 and TRBJ1-5; D gene ambiguous. CDR3 length: 15 amino acids. V was pared by 2 bases and J by 3 bases, with 11 bases between. Germline V lookup: CDR1 LNHDA, CDR2 SQIVND (reference sequence). The CDR3 here is CASSIMRAPNQPQHF. As DNA, the CDR3 is TGTGCCAGTAGTATAATGAGGGCCCCCAATCAGCCCCAGCATTTT. Together with reference TRBV19 and TRBJ1-5, the CDR3 gives the full variable domain: DGGITQSPKYLFRKEGQNVTLSCEQNLNHDAMYWYRQDPGQGLRLIYYSQIVNDFQKGDIAEGYSVSREKKESFPLTVTSAQKNPTAFYLCASSIMRAPNQPQHFGDGTRLSIL.

This clonotype has a count of ten or more. The chain employs TRBV12-3 or TRBV12-4 and TRBJ2-5; 9 bases are shared with TRBD2. V shed 3 bases, J shed 3 bases, and the junction held 17 bases outside the gene matches. The CDR3 is 19 amino acids. The CDR3 DNA is TGTGCCAGCAGTTTGTATTGGGTCAGCGGGGGGCGGAAGAAAGAGACCCAGTACTTC. Translated: CASSLYWVSGGRKKETQYF.

V and J are TRBV4-1 and TRBJ2-7, with 8 bases fitting TRBD1. The CDR3 contains 15 residues. V shed 4 bases, J shed 6 bases, and the junction held 11 bases outside the gene matches. The germline V gene encodes CDR1 MGHRA and CDR2 YSYEKL. DNA for the CDR3: TGCGCCAGCAGCCCCGAGGGGACAGGCGATTCCGAGCAGTACTTC. Translating it yields CASSPEGTGDSEQYF.

This clonotype has ten or more counts. This sequence joins TRBV12-3 or TRBV12-4 and TRBJ1-1; D gene uncertain. The CDR3 extends over 13 amino acids. Trimming left V 3 bases short and J 1 base short, with 6 bases between. The CDR3 loop reads CASSFTSNTEAFF. CDR3 nucleotide sequence: TGTGCCAGCAGTTTCACGTCGAACACTGAAGCTTTCTTT.

This chain connects TRBV15 to TRBJ2-5; TRBD2 agrees at 12 bases. The CDR3 has 17 residues. Germline V CDR1 and CDR2: LNHNV, YYDKDF (reference sequence). Trimming removed 1 base from V and 4 bases from J; junction bases left unmatched: 7. The CDR3: CATSRGFQTSGRETQYF. CDR3 DNA: TGTGCCACCAGCAGAGGGTTCCAGACTAGCGGGAGAGAGACCCAGTACTTC.

This clonotype was recorded many times. This rearrangement joins TRBV11-2 to TRBJ2-7; TRBD1 aligns across 7 bases. V was pared by 4 bases and J by 3 bases, with 12 bases of the junction left unmatched. This CDR3 is built from 16 residues. CDR1 and CDR2 (germline): SGHAT, FQNNGV. CDR3 sequence: CASSWPRDSIDYEQYF. CDR3 in DNA: TGTGCCAGCAGCTGGCCCCGGGACAGCATCGACTACGAGCAGTACTTC.

This clonotype appeared many times. The CDR3 coding sequence is TGTGCCAGCAGTCCTGGCCGGTTCGTTACGAACACTGAAGCTTTCTTT. It encodes CASSPGRFVTNTEAFF. This sequence joins TRBV6-1 and TRBJ1-1; no reliable D call. Germline loops: CDR1 MNHNS, CDR2 SASEGT. This CDR3 is built from 16 residues. The V gene lost 5 bases and the J gene lost 1 base, with 17 bases spanning the gap.

The V gene is TRBV30, the J gene TRBJ1-5, with no clear D. The CDR3 is made up of 14 amino acids. Trimming removed 0 bases at V and 6 bases at J, with 12 bases between. Germline loops: CDR1 GTSNPN, CDR2 SVGIG (reference sequence). Here the CDR3 reads CAWSVPGMGQPQHF. For the CDR3, the DNA is TGTGCCTGGAGTGTACCGGGGATGGGTCAGCCCCAGCATTTT.

In its sample, this clonotype was seen many times. The V gene is TRBV28, the J gene TRBJ2-5; TRBD2 matches at 12 bases. Germline V gene data show CDR1 as MDHEN and CDR2 as SYDVKM. V dropped 5 bases and J dropped 6; count of bases not matched to a gene: 7. The CDR3 length is 15 residues. CDR3 sequence (DNA): TGTGCCAGCAGTCAACTAGCGGGGGGTGGAAAGACCCAGTACTTC. This sequence encodes CASSQLAGGGKTQYF.

This clonotype was counted ten times or more. The CDR3 loop reads CASSYTSGAKNIQYF. The CDR3 DNA reads TGTGCCAGCAGTTACACCAGTGGGGCCAAAAACATTCAGTACTTC. The chain carries TRBV6-5 and TRBJ2-4; D remains unclear. Germline V gives CDR1 MNHEY, CDR2 SVGAGI. This CDR3 is built from 15 residues. The V end lost 2 bases, the J end lost 1 base, and 9 bases lay between the germline ends.